The sequence of this T cell receptor (beta chain) was determined in a study of Graves' ophthalmopathy and Graves' hyperthyroidism. In the study overall: Before any treatment was given, at initial diagnosis, peripheral blood was collected.

Hyperthyroidism was considered stable when no ophthalmopathy appeared within 18 months of follow-up. Enrollment excluded any patients with other autoimmune diseases, uncontrolled infections, pregnancy or lactation. As the template, RNA transcripts were used to amplify TCR beta CDR3 regions. A first-round RT-PCR used HTBI primers, followed by a second-round multiplex PCR. MiXCR, applied by TCRdb to the multiplex PCR reads, yields one record per CDR3 protein. The data hold some 370,000 distinct CDR3 sequences, with approximately 18% observed a single time. The clonotype comes from an adult woman with stable Graves' hyperthyroidism. Specimen: peripheral blood.

The CDR3 DNA reads as TGTGCCAGCAGTCCGGGACTAGCGGGAGGGCCGACCAAAAACATTCAGTACTTC. Its protein is CASSPGLAGGPTKNIQYF. The chain carries TRBV28 and TRBJ2-4; TRBD2 agrees at 16 bases. The CDR3 length is 18 residues. The ends lost 5 bases at V and 2 bases at J; junction bases unmatched: 6. The V gene's germline CDR1 is MDHEN and CDR2 SYDVKM.